This T cell receptor (beta chain) was identified in a study of blood T cell repertoires in COVID-19. Study information: COVID-19 samples, acute and convalescent, were from the United States, Italy and Spain.

In the original workflow: Quantification of nucleated cells was approximated via reference gene primer amplification. This table comes from immunoSEQ multiplex PCR, and its TCRdb copy is limited to in-frame clones, with some not included. That table gives V, J and clone size, and the DNA gave D and trimming. The data show over 90,000 clones, almost 85% seen once. V was clipped by 5 bases and J by 0 bases, with 18 bases between them. Germline loops: CDR1 SGHRS, CDR2 YFSETQ. The CDR3 consists of 17 residues. The TCR was taken from a man aged 35 to 55 with active or convalescent COVID-19. The chain employs TRBV5-1 and TRBJ1-5, with D possibly being TRBD1 (5 bases). Sequencing was performed on peripheral blood. In DNA form, the CDR3 reads TGCGCCAGCAGACCCGAACAGGACCACGATAGCAATCAGCCCCAGCATTTT. Translated, it gives CASRPEQDHDSNQPQHF.